This entry is about one TCR beta chain. The CDR3 is 12 residues long. Germline CDR1 KGHSH, CDR2 LQKENI. Trimming shortened V by 3 bases and J by 10 bases, and 10 bases separated the two germline ends. PCR primers comprised 60 Vbeta and 13 Jbeta primers. Profiled with immunoSEQ multiplex PCR; TCRdb holds only in-frame clones, not every one. The sample lists tens of thousands of clones; approximately 90% were seen once. The data originate from a study of cytomegalovirus exposure and HLA in healthy donors. This rearrangement joins TRBV18 to TRBJ2-1; no definite D call. The TCR originated in a woman aged 40 to 49 in good health and CMV-seropositive. Sequencing was done on a sample of PBMCs. The CDR3 DNA follows: TGTGCCAGCTCACCCTATAAAGAGGAGCAGTTCTTC. It codes for CASSPYKEEQFF.